This T cell receptor beta chain was identified during a study of vaccination and CD4 T cells after COVID-19. Study-level information: The convalescents included six males and four females, and among them two were Hispanic while seven were Caucasian. The stimulus for the cells was overlapping spike peptides derived from SARS-CoV-2, HCoV-NL63, HCoV-OC43 and HCoV-229E. Study-level results: Spike mono-reactivity was the property of 304 of 307 vaccine-specific clones in convalescent patients.

CD4+ T cells that had been cultured provided DNA sequenced with the Oncomine TCR Beta short-read assay. TCRdb re-called the PCR reads with MiXCR, one entry per CDR3 protein. The sample shows about 14,000 distinct CDR3 sequences, about 40% of them seen only once. A word on this clonotype: Its specificity is not known.

V dropped 5 bases and J dropped 1 base, with 12 bases sitting between them. Germline values: CDR1 LNHDA, CDR2 SQIVND (reference sequence). The CDR3 length is 15 residues. Treatment specified: approximately nine-day PBMC culture with coronavirus spike peptide pools or control peptides (ViraFEST assay). PBMCs were cultured at some 2.1 million per well with roughly 10 IU/ml IL-2 and 9.5 to 10 ug/ml peptide pools. This TCR was sampled from a human donor who had recovered from COVID-19. This sequence joins TRBV19 and TRBJ1-3, with a tentative D call TRBD1 (6 bases). The sample comprised CD4+ T cells from blood, cultured in vitro. CDR3 bases: TGTGCCAGTAGTCAACAGGGTAGATCTGGAAACACCATATATTTT. This translates into CASSQQGRSGNTIYF.